Below are 5 T cell receptor beta chains sequenced from a single sample in a study of blood T cell repertoires in COVID-19. Some clones are missing from TCRdb's copy, which holds only in-frame ones; the method was immunoSEQ multiplex PCR. There are around 200,000 clones in the sample; around 85% occur only once, and 3.2% lies in the top ten. What was sequenced was PBMCs or T cells enriched from blood (not recorded which). These receptor sequences come from a woman in her twenties or thirties who had recovered from COVID-19.

The chain joins TRBV6-2 or TRBV6-3 to TRBJ2-7; 7 bases are shared with TRBD1. There are 17 residues in the CDR3. Trimming took 6 bases from V and 0 from J; bases not matched to a gene: 14. Germline V gene lookup returns CDR1 MNHEY and CDR2 SVGEGT. In DNA form, the CDR3 reads TGTGCCAGCAGCCACCTGGCCCAGGGGGTCAGCTCCTACGAGCAGTACTTC. Residues: CASSHLAQGVSSYEQYF.

The table lists this clone with a count of one. The chain recombines TRBV28 with TRBJ2-5; D is undetermined. The CDR3 has 15 amino acids. In germline, CDR1 is MDHEN, CDR2 SYDVKM. Trimming took 5 bases from V and 0 from J, leaving 13 bases between them. The CDR3: CASSDTVLYQETQYF. The CDR3 region has the DNA TGTGCCAGCAGTGACACAGTTCTGTACCAAGAGACCCAGTACTTC.

This chain links TRBV6-5 with TRBJ2-7; D is possibly TRBD2 (6 bases). The CDR3 length is 13 residues. V was cut by 10 bases and J by 3 bases, with 16 bases left in between. Per the germline V gene, CDR1 is MNHEY and CDR2 is SVGAGI. In nucleotides, the CDR3 is TGTGCCACCTCTGGGGGGAATCTCTACGAGCAGTACGTC. Amino acids: CATSGGNLYEQYV.

There are a few counts of this clone. CDR3 sequence: CASSEPHSDYSSYEQYV. The CDR3 nucleotides are TGTGCCAGCAGCGAACCCCATTCGGACTACTCTTCCTACGAGCAGTACGTC. This chain connects TRBV2 to TRBJ2-7; possible D gene TRBD2, 6 bases. Germline V gives CDR1 SNHLY, CDR2 FYNNEI. This CDR3 has 17 residues. The V gene lost 6 bases and the J gene lost 1 base, with 22 bases spanning the gap.

This clone was seen only once. CDR3 nucleotide sequence: TGTGCCAGCAGCTTAGGCGGGACAGGGGGCGATACGCAGTATTTT. This translates into CASSLGGTGGDTQYF. The rearrangement uses TRBV11-2 and TRBJ2-3, with 12 bases fitting TRBD1. V dropped 1 base and J dropped 6; count of bases not matched to a gene: 2. The CDR3 is made up of 15 amino acids. Germline loops: CDR1 SGHAT, CDR2 FQNNGV.